Listed below are T cell receptor beta chains from one sample, sequenced in a study of blood T cell repertoires in COVID-19. Clones were sequenced by immunoSEQ multiplex PCR, and TCRdb holds only the in-frame ones, with some missing. The sample carries 180,000 or so clones, around four fifths recorded once. The specimen sequenced was PBMCs or T cells enriched from blood (not recorded which). The receptors derive from a woman aged 50 to 60 who had recovered from COVID-19. CDR3s include the opening cysteine and the closing phenylalanine or tryptophan. Fields, in order: clone size, J gene, V gene, CDR3 length, D gene, CDR3 protein, CDR3 DNA. D genes are given only for firm matches. The size of a clone is reported for some rows only, either as once, few or many, or as a class for expanded clones.

size: once
J: TRBJ2-6
V: TRBV5-4
length: 15
D: .
CDR3: CASSSPGTRPSVLTF
DNA: TGTGCCAGCAGCTCGCCTGGGACTCGTCCCTCCGTCCTGACTTTC

size: .
J: TRBJ1-2
V: TRBV7-2
length: 15
D: TRBD1
CDR3: CASSFAGTGNYGYTF
DNA: TGTGCCAGCAGCTTCGCCGGGACAGGGAACTATGGCTACACCTTC

size: .
J: TRBJ2-2
V: TRBV27
length: 23
D: TRBD2
CDR3: CASSRTRPTAGLAGGSNTGELFF
DNA: TGTGCCAGCAGCCGGACCCGTCCTACAGCGGGACTAGCGGGGGGATCGAACACCGGGGAGCTGTTTTTT

size: few
J: TRBJ1-5
V: TRBV5-6
length: 14
D: .
CDR3: CASSSGVSNQPQHF
DNA: TGTGCCAGCAGCTCCGGGGTTAGCAATCAGCCCCAGCATTTT

size: .
J: TRBJ1-5
V: TRBV18
length: 12
D: .
CDR3: CASSTVNQPQHF
DNA: TGTGCCAGCTCGACAGTAAATCAGCCCCAGCATTTT

size: .
J: TRBJ2-1
V: TRBV18
length: 14
D: TRBD2
CDR3: CASSLGGGVNEQFF
DNA: TGTGCCAGCTCCCTCGGGGGGGGAGTCAATGAGCAGTTCTTC

size: .
J: TRBJ2-2
V: TRBV29-1
length: 13
D: TRBD1
CDR3: CSVAGQSTGELFF
DNA: TGCAGCGTTGCGGGACAGTCCACCGGGGAGCTGTTTTTT

size: .
J: TRBJ2-1
V: TRBV19
length: 14
D: TRBD1
CDR3: CASSIKQGATEQFF
DNA: TGTGCCAGTAGTATAAAGCAGGGGGCTACTGAGCAGTTCTTC

size: .
J: TRBJ2-1
V: TRBV5-4
length: 17
D: TRBD2
CDR3: CASSSGLAGGPQSEQFF
DNA: TGTGCCAGCAGCTCGGGACTAGCGGGAGGGCCGCAGAGTGAGCAGTTCTTC

size: .
J: TRBJ2-1
V: TRBV5-1
length: 13
D: .
CDR3: CASRKGQGNEQFF
DNA: TGCGCCAGCAGGAAAGGCCAGGGTAATGAGCAGTTCTTC

size: .
J: TRBJ2-2
V: TRBV10-3
length: 14
D: .
CDR3: CAISAVLSEGELFF
DNA: TGTGCCATCAGTGCCGTCCTGTCGGAGGGGGAGCTGTTTTTT

size: .
J: TRBJ2-3
V: TRBV9
length: 15
D: TRBD2
CDR3: CASSVEGLAPDTQYF
DNA: TGTGCCAGCAGCGTAGAGGGACTAGCACCGGATACGCAGTATTTT

size: few
J: TRBJ2-2
V: TRBV5-4
length: 13
D: .
CDR3: CASSLRQTGELFF
DNA: TGTGCCAGCAGCTTGCGACAGACCGGGGAGCTGTTTTTT

size: .
J: TRBJ2-5
V: TRBV10-2
length: 15
D: TRBD2
CDR3: CASSWGLAGGETQYF
DNA: TGCGCCAGCAGCTGGGGACTAGCGGGGGGGGAGACCCAGTACTTC

size: .
J: TRBJ1-2
V: TRBV5-6
length: 14
D: .
CDR3: CASSLGGDIYGYTF
DNA: TGTGCCAGCAGCTTGGGGGGCGACATCTATGGCTACACCTTC